The source of this TCR beta chain is a study of cytomegalovirus exposure and HLA in healthy donors. Primers included in the PCR were 60 Vbeta and 13 Jbeta primers. Profiling relied on immunoSEQ multiplex PCR, and the TCRdb table lists in-frame clones only, not all of them. The data show about 180,000 clones, 75% seen once. Germline V CDR1 and CDR2: KGHSH, LQKENI. V lost 4 bases and J lost 5; bases outside the gene matches: 8. The CDR3 loop spans 16 amino acids. Specimen: PBMCs. This TCR came from a male donor in good health and CMV-seronegative. The chain recombines TRBV18 with TRBJ1-6, with 7 bases lining up with TRBD1. This chain's CDR3 is CASSLWTGRHNSPLHF. The CDR3 bases are TGTGCCAGCTCACTTTGGACAGGTCGCCATAATTCACCCCTCCACTTT.